The present entry profiles one T cell receptor beta chain with its context. Per the authors' pipeline: Researchers report that nucleated cell counts were estimated from reference gene primer amplification. The table came from immunoSEQ multiplex PCR; TCRdb's copy has only in-frame clones and leaves some out. From that table come the V and J calls and clone size; the DNA was used to work out D and trimming. The repertoire holds some 300,000 clones, with around 89% as singletons. V lost 4 bases and J lost 6; bases outside the gene matches: 5. The CDR3 has 14 residues. Germline values: CDR1 SGHTA, CDR2 FQGTGA. The data stem from a study of blood T cell repertoires in COVID-19. Looking at the study overall: The United States, Italy and Spain supplied acute and convalescent COVID-19 samples. PBMCs, B-cell-depleted T cells, or T cells provided the cDNA or gDNA that made up the material.

The clonotype was recovered from a woman aged 25 to 39 who had recovered from COVID-19. Material for sequencing was peripheral blood. The V gene is TRBV7-3, the J gene TRBJ2-1, with TRBD2 matching over 8 bases. Here the CDR3 DNA reads TGTGCCAGCAGCTCCGGGACTAGTGTCAATGAGCAGTTCTTC. Amino acid sequence: CASSSGTSVNEQFF. Together with reference TRBV7-3 and TRBJ2-1, the CDR3 gives the full variable domain: GAGVSQTPSNKVTEKGKYVELRCDPISGHTALYWYRQSLGQGPEFLIYFQGTGAADDSGLPNDRFFAVRPEGSVSTLKIQRTERGDSAVYLCASSSGTSVNEQFFGPGTRLTVL.